This T cell receptor beta chain is drawn from a study of OX40 agonist ivuxolimab in advanced cancers. The wider study: Mean age approximately 66 years, range about 20 to 85; 82.7% male. General study points: The mean number of expanded clones was higher in CD8+ T cells than in CD4+.

Points on this clone: The antigen remains unidentified.

This CDR3 comprises 16 residues. Germline-derived CDR1 and CDR2 are SGHDT and YYEEEE. The trim removed 4 bases at V and 1 base at J, leaving 8 bases unmatched. The table came from immunoSEQ multiplex PCR; TCRdb's copy has only in-frame clones and leaves some out. The table records 70,000 or so clones, roughly nine tenths of them present only once. V is TRBV5-6 and J is TRBJ2-5; 9 bases map to TRBD2. Specimen: CD4+ or CD8+ T cells sorted from blood, collected in a trial of the OX40 agonist ivuxolimab. The receptor comes from an adult with an advanced solid tumor such as melanoma, head and neck, liver or kidney cancer. The CDR3 DNA sequence: TGTGCCAGCAGCGGTGGCGGGGGGGTTGGCCAAGAGACCCAGTACTTC. Its translation is CASSGGGGVGQETQYF.